One and the same sample provided the 10 T cell receptor beta chains below, sequenced in a study of cytomegalovirus exposure and HLA in healthy donors. Use of 60 Vbeta and 13 Jbeta primers characterized the PCR. The protocol was immunoSEQ multiplex PCR, while the TCRdb copy is restricted to in-frame clones and leaves out a portion. This sample has about 130,000 clones, with 76% found just once. Sequenced material: PBMCs. Receptor source: a man aged 45 to 65 in good health and CMV-seronegative.

As for this clone: The identical CDR3 is also encoded by other nucleotide sequences in the sample. The V and J genes are TRBV7-9 and TRBJ1-1, with a weak D call TRBD1 (5 bases). The length of the CDR3 is 13 residues. The V end lost 2 bases, the J end lost 1 base, and 5 bases lay between the germline ends. The germline CDR1 and CDR2 sequences are SEHNR and FQNEAQ (reference sequence). DNA for the CDR3: TGTGCCAGCAGCTTACAGGGGAACACTGAAGCTTTCTTT. Translation: CASSLQGNTEAFF. The full variable domain, rest sourced from reference TRBV7-9 and TRBJ1-1, is DTGVSQNPRHKITKRGQNVTFRCDPISEHNRLYWYRQTLGQGPEFLTYFQNEAQLEKSRLLSDRFSAERPKGSFSTLEIQRTEQGDSAMYLCASSLQGNTEAFFGQGTRLTVV.

This chain joins TRBV21-1 and TRBJ2-5; TRBD1 reflects the table's D call only, with no check against the DNA. TRBV21-1 is designated a pseudogene. This CDR3 contains 16 residues. The CDR3 DNA follows: TGTGCCAGCAGAACTACTCCCGGGACAGCTAAAGAGACCCAGTACTTC. Translating gives CASRTTPGTAKETQYF.

The gene calls are TRBV2 and TRBJ1-2; D gene unclear. Germline V CDR1 and CDR2: SNHLY, FYNNEI. The CDR3 consists of 13 residues. Trimming removed 4 bases from V and 0 bases from J, with 6 bases in between. The CDR3 nucleotides are TGTGCCAGCAGTGGAGGGTCTAACTATGGCTACACCTTC. Its translation: CASSGGSNYGYTF.

This clone has only one observation. The V call is TRBV5-1, the J call TRBJ2-5; 7 bases are a match to TRBD1. V dropped 4 bases and J dropped 4; count of bases not matched to a gene: 7. This CDR3 region has 14 residues. Germline V gene data show CDR1 as SGHRS and CDR2 as YFSETQ. The CDR3 region has the DNA TGCGCCAGCAGCGCGACAGGGCAGGGAGAGACCCAGTACTTC. Amino acid sequence: CASSATGQGETQYF.

This chain joins TRBV2 and TRBJ1-1; no reliable D call. Germline V gene lookup returns CDR1 SNHLY and CDR2 FYNNEI. The CDR3 extends over 14 amino acids. Deletions cut 6 bases from V and 0 bases from J, with 11 bases between. CDR3 loop: CASRVDGLNTEAFF. The CDR3, as DNA: TGTGCCAGCAGGGTGGATGGGCTGAACACTGAAGCTTTCTTT.

The J gene is TRBJ1-2, the V gene TRBV7-9, with D possibly matching TRBD1 (6 bases). Trimming cost V 5 bases and J 4 bases, with 11 bases left between them. Germline CDR1 is SEHNR and CDR2 is FQNEAQ (reference sequence). This CDR3 comprises 13 residues. The chain's CDR3 is CASSPDSFYGYTF. Here the CDR3 DNA reads TGTGCCAGCAGCCCGGACAGTTTCTATGGCTACACCTTC.

In DNA form, the CDR3 reads TGCAGCTCGGGGGGGACAGGGAAAGAGACCCAGTACTTC. Protein sequence: CSSGGTGKETQYF. V usage is TRBV29-1 and J usage is TRBJ2-5; possibly TRBD1 for D (9 bases). Germline CDR1 reads SQVTM; CDR2 reads ANQGSEA. The CDR3 has 13 residues. With 8 bases removed from V and 3 bases from J, the gap between germline ends came to 16 bases. The full variable domain, rest sourced from reference TRBV29-1 and TRBJ2-5, is SAVISQKPSRDICQRGTSLTIQCQVDSQVTMMFWYRQQPGQSLTLIATANQGSEATYESGFVIDKFPISRPNLTFSTLTVSNMSPEDSSIYLCSSGGTGKETQYFGPGTRLLVL.

The V gene is TRBV28, the J gene TRBJ1-4; D unclear. CDR3 size: 14 residues. Germline CDR1 reads MDHEN; CDR2 reads SYDVKM. The V and J ends lost 3 bases and 0 bases respectively, with 5 bases between them. Here the CDR3 reads CASSFVSTNEKLFF. The CDR3 bases are TGTGCCAGCAGTTTCGTATCAACTAATGAAAAACTGTTTTTT.

This sequence joins TRBV9 and TRBJ1-5; 7 positions agree with TRBD1. Germline V CDR1 and CDR2: SGDLS, YYNGEE. The trim removed 4 bases at V and 6 bases at J, leaving 7 bases unmatched. The CDR3 is made up of 14 amino acids. The CDR3 region has the DNA TGTGCCAGCAGCCCGCGACAGGGCGGTCAGCCCCAGCATTTT. This translates into CASSPRQGGQPQHF.

J is TRBJ2-2 and V is TRBV13; TRBD2 agrees at 11 bases. Losses at the gene ends were 0 bases for V and 0 bases for J; bases not matched to a gene: 0. Germline-derived CDR1 and CDR2 are PRHDT and FYEKMQ (reference sequence). The CDR3 is 17 residues long. In DNA, the CDR3 is TGTGCCAGCAGCTTAGGACTAGCGGGGGCGAACACCGGGGAGCTGTTTTTT. It specifies CASSLGLAGANTGELFF.